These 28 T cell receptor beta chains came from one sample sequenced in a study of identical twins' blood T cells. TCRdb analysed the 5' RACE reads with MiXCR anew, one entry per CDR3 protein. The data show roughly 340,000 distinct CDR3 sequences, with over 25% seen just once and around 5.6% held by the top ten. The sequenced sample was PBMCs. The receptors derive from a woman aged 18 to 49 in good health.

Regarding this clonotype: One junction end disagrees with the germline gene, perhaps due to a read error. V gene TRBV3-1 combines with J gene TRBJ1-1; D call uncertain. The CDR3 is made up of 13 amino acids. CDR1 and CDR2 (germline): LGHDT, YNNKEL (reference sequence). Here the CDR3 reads CASSQATGTGAFF. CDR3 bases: TGTGCCAGCAGCCAAGCAACTGGCACTGGAGCTTTCTTT. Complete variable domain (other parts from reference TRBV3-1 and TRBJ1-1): DTAVSQTPKYLVTQMGNDKSIKCEQNLGHDTMYWYKQDSKKFLKIMFSYNNKELIINETVPNRFSPKSPDKAHLNLHINSLELGDSAVYFCASSQATGTGAFFGQGTRLTVV.

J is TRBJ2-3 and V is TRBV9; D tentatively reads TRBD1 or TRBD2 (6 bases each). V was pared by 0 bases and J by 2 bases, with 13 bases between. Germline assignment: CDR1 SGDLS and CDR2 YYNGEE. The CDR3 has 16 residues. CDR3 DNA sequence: TGTGCCAGCAGCGTAGGTGGCCCGGGGGCCACAGATACGCAGTATTTT. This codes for CASSVGGPGATDTQYF.

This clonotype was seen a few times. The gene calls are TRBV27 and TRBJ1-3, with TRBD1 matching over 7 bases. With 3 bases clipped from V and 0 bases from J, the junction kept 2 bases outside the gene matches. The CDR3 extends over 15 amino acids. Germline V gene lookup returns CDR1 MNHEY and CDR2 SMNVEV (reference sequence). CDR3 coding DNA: TGTGCCAGCAGTTTCAAGGGGGCCTCTGGAAACACCATATATTTT. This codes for CASSFKGASGNTIYF.

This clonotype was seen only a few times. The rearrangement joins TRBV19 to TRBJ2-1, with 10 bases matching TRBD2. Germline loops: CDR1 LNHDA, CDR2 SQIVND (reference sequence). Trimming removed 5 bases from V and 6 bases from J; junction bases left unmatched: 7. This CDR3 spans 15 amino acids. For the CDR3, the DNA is TGTGCCAGTAGTCCCACAGCGGGAGGGTTCAATGAGCAGTTCTTC. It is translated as CASSPTAGGFNEQFF. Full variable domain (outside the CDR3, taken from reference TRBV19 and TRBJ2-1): DGGITQSPKYLFRKEGQNVTLSCEQNLNHDAMYWYRQDPGQGLRLIYYSQIVNDFQKGDIAEGYSVSREKKESFPLTVTSAQKNPTAFYLCASSPTAGGFNEQFFGPGTRLTVL.

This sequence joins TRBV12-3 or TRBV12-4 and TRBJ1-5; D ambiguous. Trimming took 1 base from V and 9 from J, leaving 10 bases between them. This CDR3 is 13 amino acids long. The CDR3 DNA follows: TGTGCCAGCAGTTTAGGCCGCGGACGGCCCCAGCATTTT. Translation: CASSLGRGRPQHF.

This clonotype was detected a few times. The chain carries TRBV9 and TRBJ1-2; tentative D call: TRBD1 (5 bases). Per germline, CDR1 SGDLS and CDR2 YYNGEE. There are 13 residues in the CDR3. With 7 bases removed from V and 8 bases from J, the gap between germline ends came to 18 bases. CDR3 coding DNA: TGTGCCAGCGGGCCCCAGATGGGGGGGGGCTACACCTTC. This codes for CASGPQMGGGYTF.

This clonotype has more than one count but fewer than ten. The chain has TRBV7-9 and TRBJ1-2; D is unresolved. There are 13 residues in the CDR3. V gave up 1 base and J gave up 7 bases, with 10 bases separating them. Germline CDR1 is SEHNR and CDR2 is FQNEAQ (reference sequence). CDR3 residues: CASSLGAVSGYTF. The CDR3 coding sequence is TGTGCCAGCAGCTTAGGCGCGGTATCTGGCTACACCTTC.

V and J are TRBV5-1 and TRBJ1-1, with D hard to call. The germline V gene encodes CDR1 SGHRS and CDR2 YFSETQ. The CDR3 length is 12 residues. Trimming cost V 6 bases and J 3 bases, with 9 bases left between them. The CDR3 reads CASTSAYTEAFF. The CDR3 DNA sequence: TGCGCCAGCACCTCAGCCTACACTGAAGCTTTCTTT. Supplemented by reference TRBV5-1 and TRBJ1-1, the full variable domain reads KAGVTQTPRYLIKTRGQQVTLSCSPISGHRSVSWYQQTPGQGLQFLFEYFSETQRNKGNFPGRFSGRQFSNSRSEMNVSTLELGDSALYLCASTSAYTEAFFGQGTRLTVV.

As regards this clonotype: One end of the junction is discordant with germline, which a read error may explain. The CDR3 DNA sequence: TGTACCAGCAGCGGTGGAAACACCATATATTTT. This gives the protein CTSSGGNTIYF. The chain recombines TRBV9 with TRBJ1-3; D uncertain. The CDR3 length is 11 residues. Germline loops: CDR1 SGDLS, CDR2 YYNGEE.

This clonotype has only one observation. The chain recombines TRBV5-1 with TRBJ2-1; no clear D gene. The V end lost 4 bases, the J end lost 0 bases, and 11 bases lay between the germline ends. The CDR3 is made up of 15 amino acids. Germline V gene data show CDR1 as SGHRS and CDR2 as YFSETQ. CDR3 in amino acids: CASSLSLSSYNEQFF. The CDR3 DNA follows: TGCGCCAGCAGCCTGAGTCTAAGCTCCTACAATGAGCAGTTCTTC.

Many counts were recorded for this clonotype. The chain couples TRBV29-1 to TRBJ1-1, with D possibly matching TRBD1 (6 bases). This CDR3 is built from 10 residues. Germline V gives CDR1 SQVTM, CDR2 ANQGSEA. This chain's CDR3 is CRQGGDEAFF. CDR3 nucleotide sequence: TGCAGACAGGGTGGGGATGAAGCTTTCTTT.

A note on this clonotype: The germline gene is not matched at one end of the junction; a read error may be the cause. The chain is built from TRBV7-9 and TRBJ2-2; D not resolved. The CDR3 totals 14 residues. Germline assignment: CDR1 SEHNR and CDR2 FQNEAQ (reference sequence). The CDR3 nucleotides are TGTGTCAGCAGCTTAGAACTGAACACCGGGGAGCTGTTTTTT. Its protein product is CVSSLELNTGELFF.

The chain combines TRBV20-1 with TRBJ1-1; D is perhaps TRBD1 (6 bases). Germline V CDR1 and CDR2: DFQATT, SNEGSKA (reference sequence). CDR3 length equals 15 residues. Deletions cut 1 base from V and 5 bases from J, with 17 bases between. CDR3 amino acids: CSARGGGPEGTEAFF. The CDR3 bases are TGCAGTGCTAGAGGGGGGGGGCCCGAAGGAACTGAAGCTTTCTTT.

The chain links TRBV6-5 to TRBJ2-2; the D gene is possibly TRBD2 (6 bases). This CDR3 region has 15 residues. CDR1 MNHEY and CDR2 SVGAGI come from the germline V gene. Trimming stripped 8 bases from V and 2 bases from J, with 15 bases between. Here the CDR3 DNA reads TGTGCCAGCCGACCAGGGACTTCCAACACCGGGGAGCTGTTTTTT. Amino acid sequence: CASRPGTSNTGELFF.

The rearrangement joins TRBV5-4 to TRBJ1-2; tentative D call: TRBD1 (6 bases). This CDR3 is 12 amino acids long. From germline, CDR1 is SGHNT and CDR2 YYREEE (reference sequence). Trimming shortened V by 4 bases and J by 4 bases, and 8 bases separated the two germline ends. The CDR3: CASSRDIYGYTF. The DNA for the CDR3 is TGTGCCAGCAGCCGGGACATCTATGGCTACACCTTC.

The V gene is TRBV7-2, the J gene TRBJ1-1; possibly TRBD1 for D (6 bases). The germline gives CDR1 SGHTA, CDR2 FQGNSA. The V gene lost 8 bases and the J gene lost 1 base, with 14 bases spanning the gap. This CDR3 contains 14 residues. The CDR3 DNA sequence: TGTGCCAGCCTACCGGGACAACGGAACACTGAAGCTTTCTTT. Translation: CASLPGQRNTEAFF.

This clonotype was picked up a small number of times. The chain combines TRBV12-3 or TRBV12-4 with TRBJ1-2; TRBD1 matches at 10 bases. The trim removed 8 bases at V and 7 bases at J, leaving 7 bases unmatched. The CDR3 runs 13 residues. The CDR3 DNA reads TGTGCCAGCTCCCTGGGGACAGGGGCTGGCTACACCTTC. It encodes CASSLGTGAGYTF.

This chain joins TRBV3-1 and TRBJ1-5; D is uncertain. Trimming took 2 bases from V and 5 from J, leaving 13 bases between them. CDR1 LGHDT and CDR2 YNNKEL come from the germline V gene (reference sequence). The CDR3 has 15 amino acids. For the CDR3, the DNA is TGTGCCAGCAGCCAATCTAGAGGGCCCTATCAGCCCCAGCATTTT. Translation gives CASSQSRGPYQPQHF.

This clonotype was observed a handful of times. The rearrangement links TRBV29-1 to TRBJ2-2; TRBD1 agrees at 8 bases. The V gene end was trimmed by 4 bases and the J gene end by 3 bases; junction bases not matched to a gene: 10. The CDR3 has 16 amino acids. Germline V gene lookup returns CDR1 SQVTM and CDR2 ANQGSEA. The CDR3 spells CSVVFPGQVHTGELFF. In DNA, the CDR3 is TGCAGCGTTGTTTTTCCGGGACAGGTTCACACCGGGGAGCTGTTTTTT.

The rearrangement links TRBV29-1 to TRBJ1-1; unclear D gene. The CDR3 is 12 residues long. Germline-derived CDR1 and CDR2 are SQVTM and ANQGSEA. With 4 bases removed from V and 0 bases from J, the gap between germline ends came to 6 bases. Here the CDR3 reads CSVVQMNTEAFF. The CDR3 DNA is TGCAGCGTTGTACAGATGAACACTGAAGCTTTCTTT.

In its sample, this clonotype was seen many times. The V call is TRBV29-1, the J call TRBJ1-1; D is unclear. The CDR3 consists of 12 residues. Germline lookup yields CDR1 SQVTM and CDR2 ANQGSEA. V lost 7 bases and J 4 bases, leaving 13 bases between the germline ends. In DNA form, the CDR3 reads TGCAGCGGGGTTTACTTGGGCACTGAAGCTTTCTTT. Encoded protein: CSGVYLGTEAFF.

CDR3: CSARVGTVFNYTF. The DNA for the CDR3 is TGCAGTGCTAGAGTCGGGACAGTCTTCAACTACACCTTC. The chain links TRBV20-1 to TRBJ1-2, with 7 nucleotides matching TRBD1. The ends lost 1 base at V and 10 bases at J; junction bases unmatched: 9. This CDR3 region has 13 residues. Germline CDR1 and CDR2: DFQATT and SNEGSKA (reference sequence).

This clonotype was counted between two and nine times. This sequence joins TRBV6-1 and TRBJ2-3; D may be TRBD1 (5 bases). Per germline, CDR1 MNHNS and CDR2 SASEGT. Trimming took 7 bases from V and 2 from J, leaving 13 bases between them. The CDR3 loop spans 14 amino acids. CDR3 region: CASNGLTVTDTQYF. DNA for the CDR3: TGTGCCAGCAATGGGTTGACAGTCACAGATACGCAGTATTTT.

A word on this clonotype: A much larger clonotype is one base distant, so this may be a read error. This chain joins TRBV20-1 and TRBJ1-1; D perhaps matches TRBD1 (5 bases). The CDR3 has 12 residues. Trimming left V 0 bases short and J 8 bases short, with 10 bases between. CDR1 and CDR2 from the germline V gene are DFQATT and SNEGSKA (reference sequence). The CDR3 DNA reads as TGCAGTGCTAGAGATCGGGACGTAGAAGCTTTCTTT. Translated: CSARDRDVEAFF.

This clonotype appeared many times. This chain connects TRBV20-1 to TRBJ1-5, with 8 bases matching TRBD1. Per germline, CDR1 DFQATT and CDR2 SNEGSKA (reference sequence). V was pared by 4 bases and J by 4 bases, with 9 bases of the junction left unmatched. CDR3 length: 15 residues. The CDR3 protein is CSAKFDRGKNQPQHF. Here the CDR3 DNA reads TGCAGTGCTAAATTCGACAGGGGAAAGAATCAGCCCCAGCATTTT.

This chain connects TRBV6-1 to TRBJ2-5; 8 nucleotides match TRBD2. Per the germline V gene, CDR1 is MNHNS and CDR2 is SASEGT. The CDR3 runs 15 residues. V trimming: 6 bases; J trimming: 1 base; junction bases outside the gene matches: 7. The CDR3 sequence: CASRGLLAAQETQYF. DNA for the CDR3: TGTGCCAGCAGGGGTTTACTAGCGGCCCAAGAGACCCAGTACTTC.

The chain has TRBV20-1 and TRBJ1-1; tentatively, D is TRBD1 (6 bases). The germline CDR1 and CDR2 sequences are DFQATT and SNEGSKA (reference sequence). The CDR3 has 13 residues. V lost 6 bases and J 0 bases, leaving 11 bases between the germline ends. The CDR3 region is CSALHRVNTEAFF. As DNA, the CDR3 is TGCAGTGCCCTACACAGGGTGAACACTGAAGCTTTCTTT.

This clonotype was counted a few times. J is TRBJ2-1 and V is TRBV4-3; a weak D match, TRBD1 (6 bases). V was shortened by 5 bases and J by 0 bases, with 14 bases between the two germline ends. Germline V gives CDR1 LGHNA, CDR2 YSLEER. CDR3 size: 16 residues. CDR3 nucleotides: TGCGCCAGCAGCAACCAGGGGATTAGCTCCTACAATGAGCAGTTCTTC. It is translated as CASSNQGISSYNEQFF.